Following are 23 T cell receptor gamma chains from one sample sequenced in a study of gamma-delta T cells after stem cell transplantation. TCRdb re-called clones from the RT-PCR reads via CATT. The repertoire includes approximately 3,700 gamma-chain clones, nearly 5% of them detected once, and 20% to 25% sits in the top ten. Material for sequencing was gamma-delta T cells. Receptors were obtained from a human donor. It is not recorded whose cells these are; they may come from a transplant donor.

V and J are TRGV8 and TRGJ1 or TRGJ2. V trimming: 5 bases; J trimming: 7 bases; junction bases outside the gene matches: 5. The CDR3 runs to 11 residues. Germline V gene data show CDR1 as VENAVY and CDR2 as YDSYNSRV. The CDR3 DNA reads as TGTGCCACCTGGGTAGGATATAAGAAACTCTTT. It is translated as CATWVGYKKLF.

This clone was counted only a few times. A much larger clone differs by one base, so this may be a read error. In the same sample, other DNA sequences code for this CDR3. V gene TRGV9 combines with J gene TRGJP. This CDR3 comprises 16 residues. Looked up from germline, CDR1 is GITISATS and CDR2 is ISYDGTV (reference sequence). The V and J ends lost 1 base and 7 bases, in that order; junction bases with no gene match: 4. The CDR3 reads CALWEVWELGKKIKVF. The DNA for the CDR3 is TGTGCCTTGTGGGAGGTATGGGAGTTGGGCAAAAAAATCAAGGTATTT.

The table lists this clone with a few counts. One base away lies a much larger clone, so this may be a sequencing read error. This sample also contains other DNA sequences that code for the same CDR3. The CDR3 DNA follows: TGCGCCTTGTGGACAAAAAAAATCAAGGTATTT. It translates to CALWTKKIKVF. This chain connects TRGV9 to TRGJP. There are 11 residues in the CDR3. The germline gives CDR1 GITISATS, CDR2 ISYDGTV (reference sequence).

This clone was observed a few times. The amino acid sequence in TCRdb belongs to a much larger clone and departs from this DNA's translation at residue 8, likely a sequencing read error; the sequence shown is translated from the DNA. CDR3 coding DNA: TGTGCCTTGTGGGAGGTGCCTAATTATAAGAAACTCTTT. Translating gives CALWEVPNYKKLF. V gene TRGV9 combines with J gene TRGJ1 or TRGJ2. Germline lookup yields CDR1 GITISATS and CDR2 ISYDGTV (reference sequence). V was pared by 0 bases and J by 5 bases, with 4 bases of the junction left unmatched. CDR3 length: 13 residues.

This clone is labeled as medium-sized (0.01 to 0.1%). The rearrangement uses TRGV9 and TRGJ1 or TRGJ2. Germline V lookup: CDR1 GITISATS, CDR2 ISYDGTV (reference sequence). Trimming cost V 2 bases and J 0 bases; bases outside gene matches: 4. CDR3 size: 14 residues. Written as DNA, the CDR3 is TGTGCCTTGTGGGAGGGGACGAATTATTATAAGAAACTCTTT. Translated, it gives CALWEGTNYYKKLF.

This clone occurred a few times. Other DNA sequences within the sample encode an identical CDR3. The chain carries TRGV9 and TRGJP. After removal of 5 bases from V and 6 bases from J, the junction contained 4 bases not matched to a gene. Germline V gene lookup returns CDR1 GITISATS and CDR2 ISYDGTV (reference sequence). The CDR3 is 15 amino acids. The CDR3 nucleotides are TGTGCCTTGTGGGGAGGAGAGTTGGGCAAAAAAATCAAGGTATTT. This sequence encodes CALWGGELGKKIKVF.

The V and J genes are TRGV9 and TRGJP. V shed 0 bases, J shed 7 bases, and the junction held 6 bases outside the gene matches. Per the germline V gene, CDR1 is GITISATS and CDR2 is ISYDGTV (reference sequence). The CDR3 contains 17 residues. The CDR3 protein is CALWEVEMELGKKIKVF. The DNA for the CDR3 is TGTGCCTTGTGGGAGGTGGAGATGGAGTTGGGCAAAAAAATCAAGGTATTT.

Remarks on this clone: A much more abundant neighbour one base away suggests this may be a read error. Other DNA sequences in the sample encode the same CDR3. The chain joins TRGV9 to TRGJP. V lost 3 bases, J lost 4 bases, and 3 bases stayed unmatched. The CDR3 has 16 amino acids. Germline-derived CDR1 and CDR2 are GITISATS and ISYDGTV (reference sequence). Written as DNA, the CDR3 is TGTGCCTTGTGGGAGTTTCAAGAGTTGGGCAAAAAAATCAAGGTATTT. Encoded protein: CALWEFQELGKKIKVF.

In regard to this clone: Other nucleotide sequences from this sample produce the same CDR3. The chain uses TRGV9 and TRGJP. The CDR3 contains 18 residues. Germline CDR1 GITISATS, CDR2 ISYDGTV (reference sequence). J was trimmed by 7 bases and V by 0 bases; bases with no gene match: 9. The CDR3 loop is CALWEVRGGELGKKIKVF. The DNA for the CDR3 is TGTGCCTTGTGGGAGGTGCGAGGTGGGGAGTTGGGCAAAAAAATCAAGGTATTT.

This clone is large by share. The chain carries TRGV4 and TRGJ1 or TRGJ2. Germline V CDR1 and CDR2: EGSTGY, YDSYTSSV. This CDR3 is built from 10 residues. Trimming removed 2 bases from V and 8 bases from J; junction bases left unmatched: 0. Written as DNA, the CDR3 is TGTGCCACCTGGGATGATAAGAAACTCTTT. This codes for CATWDDKKLF.

This clone is medium-sized by share. Within the sample, other DNA sequences also encode this same CDR3. The chain joins TRGV9 to TRGJ1 or TRGJ2. Germline CDR1 and CDR2: GITISATS and ISYDGTV (reference sequence). The CDR3 covers 15 residues. Germline trimming cut 2 bases from V and 3 bases from J; bases unmatched to any gene: 10. The CDR3 protein is CALWEGVALYYKKLF. CDR3 coding DNA: TGTGCCTTGTGGGAGGGCGTCGCTCTTTATTATAAGAAACTCTTT.

In this sample, this clone turned up a few times. This likely stems from a read error, as it lies one base from a far larger clone. This chain links TRGV8 with TRGJP2. Germline loops: CDR1 VENAVY, CDR2 YDSYNSRV. The CDR3 spans 15 residues. J gave up 3 bases and V 5 bases, and 9 bases lay outside the gene matches. This CDR3 reads CATWADGGSDWIKTF. The CDR3 DNA sequence: TGTGCCACCTGGGCGGATGGAGGTAGTGATTGGATCAAGACGTTT.

This clone is medium-sized. The chain joins TRGV2 to TRGJP1. The CDR3 extends over 14 amino acids. J was trimmed by 2 bases and V by 9 bases; bases with no gene match: 9. In germline, CDR1 is EGSNGY, CDR2 YDSYNSKV. This CDR3 reads CATEGVTTGWFKIF. CDR3 DNA sequence: TGTGCCACCGAAGGGGTCACCACTGGTTGGTTCAAGATATTT.

The chain uses TRGV9 and TRGJP. The CDR3 has 22 residues. Germline-derived CDR1 and CDR2 are GITISATS and ISYDGTV (reference sequence). With V trimmed by 2 bases and J by 4 bases, 20 bases remained unmatched. This CDR3 reads CALWEEIHPSDLQELGKKIKVF. The CDR3 coding sequence is TGTGCCTTGTGGGAGGAAATTCATCCCTCGGACCTACAAGAGTTGGGCAAAAAAATCAAGGTATTT.

This clone came up a few times. The protein that TCRdb holds for this DNA derives from a much larger clone and differs from the translated DNA at residue 7, which likely indicates a read error; the protein shown here is translated from the DNA. The rearrangement links TRGV9 to TRGJP. The CDR3 is made up of 17 amino acids. Germline values: CDR1 GITISATS, CDR2 ISYDGTV (reference sequence). The junction had 9 bases not matched to a gene; V was cut back by 3 bases and J by 7 bases. This CDR3 is CALWEPSAELGKKIKVF. The CDR3 coding sequence is TGTGCCTTGTGGGAGCCCTCCGCGGAGTTGGGCAAAAAAATCAAGGTATTT.

This clone is medium-sized in the sample. This chain links TRGV9 with TRGJ1 or TRGJ2. After removal of 0 bases from V and 9 bases from J, the junction contained 8 bases not matched to a gene. The CDR3 contains 13 residues. Germline V gene data show CDR1 as GITISATS and CDR2 as ISYDGTV (reference sequence). The DNA of the CDR3 is TGTGCCTTGTGGGAGGTGCGAATCCGTAAGAAACTCTTT. It encodes CALWEVRIRKKLF.

This clone was counted between two and nine times. It is likely a read error: a sequence one base away is far more abundant. This chain joins TRGV9 and TRGJP. In germline, CDR1 is GITISATS, CDR2 ISYDGTV (reference sequence). The CDR3 is made up of 15 amino acids. The CDR3 sequence is CALWSRGLGRKIKVF. DNA for the CDR3: TGTGCCTTGTGGTCGAGGGGGTTGGGCAGAAAAATCAAGGTATTT.

Sample share makes this clone medium-sized (0.01 to 0.1%). Just one base apart from a much larger clone, this may be a read error. Other DNA sequences in this sample translate to the same CDR3. The chain carries TRGV9 and TRGJP. CDR1 GITISATS and CDR2 ISYDGTV come from the germline V gene (reference sequence). J gave up 5 bases and V 2 bases, and 3 bases lay outside the gene matches. CDR3 length: 16 residues. The CDR3 loop is CALWEEKELGKKIKVF. The CDR3 DNA reads as TGTGCCTTGTGGGAGGAGAAAGAGTTGGGCAAAAAAATCAAGGTATTT.

By share of the sample, this clone is medium-sized. This chain connects TRGV9 to TRGJP. Germline values: CDR1 GITISATS, CDR2 ISYDGTV (reference sequence). Unmatched junction bases numbered 4, after V lost 5 bases and J lost 3 bases. The CDR3 spans 16 residues. The CDR3 here is CALWGQQELGKKIKVF. The CDR3 nucleotides are TGTGCCTTGTGGGGGCAGCAAGAGTTGGGCAAAAAAATCAAGGTATTT.

Of note for this clone: A read error is possible here, since a much larger clone lies one base away. The chain employs TRGV4 and TRGJ1 or TRGJ2. Losses at the gene ends were 4 bases for V and 9 bases for J; bases not matched to a gene: 3. The CDR3 extends over 10 amino acids. CDR1 and CDR2 from the germline V gene are EGSTGY and YDSYTSSV. The CDR3 loop is CATWEIKKLF. The DNA for the CDR3 is TGTGCCACCTGGGAGATTAAGAAACTCTTT.

By share, this clone counts as medium-sized. The chain joins TRGV3 to TRGJ1 or TRGJ2. Trimming at V came to 3 bases and at J to 0 bases, leaving 5 bases not matched to a gene. The germline V gene encodes CDR1 VTNTFY and CDR2 YDVSTARD (reference sequence). The CDR3 contains 14 residues. Written as DNA, the CDR3 is TGTGCCACCTGGGACCCATCGAATTATTATAAGAAACTCTTT. This encodes CATWDPSNYYKKLF.

This clone is termed medium-sized (0.01 to 0.1%). Other nucleotide sequences from this sample produce the same CDR3. V and J are TRGV9 and TRGJP. The CDR3 has 16 residues. The junction had 3 bases not matched to a gene; V was cut back by 0 bases and J by 7 bases. Germline assignment: CDR1 GITISATS and CDR2 ISYDGTV (reference sequence). CDR3 sequence reads: CALWEVEELGKKIKVF. The DNA for the CDR3 is TGTGCCTTGTGGGAGGTGGAGGAGTTGGGCAAAAAAATCAAGGTATTT.

This clone showed up just a few times. V is TRGV2 and J is TRGJ1 or TRGJ2. Trimming removed 0 bases from V and 10 bases from J; junction bases left unmatched: 6. Germline CDR1 EGSNGY, CDR2 YDSYNSKV. The CDR3 runs 12 residues. Written as DNA, the CDR3 is TGTGCCACCTGGGACGGGCCTCGGAAGAAACTCTTT. Protein: CATWDGPRKKLF.